A selection of T cell receptor beta chains follows, all from one sample in a study of siplizumab effects on memory and regulatory T cells. The assay was immunoSEQ multiplex PCR, and TCRdb's table has in-frame clones only and misses some. The repertoire holds fewer than 85,000 clones, with approximately 95% as singletons. The specimen was CD8+ T cells sorted from blood. These receptors all come from a human donor in good health. The CDR3 runs from the conserved cysteine through the conserved F or W. The D gene is left open where the match is weak. A clone size is listed for some rows: how often the clone was seen (once, few, many), or a class if it is expanded.

size	J	V	D	CDR3	DNA
once	TRBJ1-1	TRBV6-5	-	CASKPWAANTEAFF	TGTGCCAGCAAGCCTTGGGCCGCGAACACTGAAGCTTTCTTT
-	TRBJ2-3	TRBV6-5	TRBD2	CASGRKPLAGVYF	TGTGCCAGCGGTAGAAAACCGTTAGCGGGAGTGTATTTT
-	TRBJ2-7	TRBV10-2	-	CASSVNSYEQYF	TGCGCCAGCAGTGTCAACTCCTACGAGCAGTACTTC
-	TRBJ1-3	TRBV28	-	CASSFNKEARGNTIYF	TGTGCCAGCAGTTTTAACAAGGAGGCGCGCGGAAACACCATATATTTT
-	TRBJ2-1	TRBV4-1	-	CASSLSSSYNEQFF	TGCGCCAGCAGCCTATCTAGCTCCTACAATGAGCAGTTCTTC
-	TRBJ2-7	TRBV5-6	-	CASSLGGGIVYEQYF	TGTGCCAGCAGCTTGGGTGGCGGGATTGTTTACGAGCAGTACTTC
-	TRBJ2-5	TRBV18	-	CASSPLGGRLEETQYF	TGTGCCAGCTCACCACTCGGGGGACGACTTGAAGAGACCCAGTACTTC
-	TRBJ2-5	TRBV7-6	TRBD2	CASSSTSVVKETQYF	TGTGCCAGCAGCTCGACTAGCGTAGTAAAAGAGACCCAGTACTTC
once	TRBJ2-5	TRBV16	-	CASSQSETQYF	TGTGCCAGCAGCCAATCTGAGACCCAGTACTTC
-	TRBJ2-1	TRBV11-2	TRBD2	CASSLGRGALNEQFF	TGTGCCAGCAGCTTAGGGCGGGGGGCGCTCAATGAGCAGTTCTTC
-	TRBJ1-5	TRBV27	TRBD1	CASRGQGSNQPQHF	TGTGCCAGCAGGGGACAGGGAAGCAATCAGCCCCAGCATTTT
-	TRBJ2-3	TRBV6-5	-	CASSYSWGDTQYF	TGTGCCAGCAGTTACTCCTGGGGAGATACGCAGTATTTT
-	TRBJ1-1	TRBV5-5	-	CASSLAGHPEAFF	TGTGCCAGCAGCTTGGCCGGGCACCCTGAAGCTTTCTTT
-	TRBJ2-7	TRBV7-6	TRBD2	CASSLTSGGREQYF	TGTGCCAGCAGCTTAACAAGCGGGGGGAGGGAGCAGTACTTC
-	TRBJ1-1	TRBV19	TRBD1	CASSATGGTEAFF	TGTGCCAGTAGTGCAACAGGGGGCACTGAAGCTTTCTTT
-	TRBJ2-2	TRBV4-1	-	CASSQDRGDLNTGELFF	TGCGCCAGCAGCCAAGATAGAGGCGACCTCAACACCGGGGAGCTGTTTTTT
-	TRBJ1-1	TRBV7-6	-	CASSYADLRNTEAFF	TGTGCCAGCAGCTATGCGGACTTAAGGAACACTGAAGCTTTCTTT
-	TRBJ2-6	TRBV19	-	CASSMVESGANVLTF	TGTGCCAGTAGTATGGTGGAGTCCGGGGCCAACGTCCTGACTTTC
-	TRBJ2-7	TRBV27	-	CASSYAAAYEQYF	TGTGCCAGCAGTTATGCGGCCGCCTACGAGCAGTACTTC
-	TRBJ2-7	TRBV21-1	-	CASSARLDRWYEQYF	TGTGCCAGCAGCGCGCGACTAGATCGCTGGTACGAGCAGTACTTC
once	TRBJ2-5	TRBV19	-	CASSTTVRGPETQYF	TGTGCCAGTAGTACGACTGTAAGAGGCCCAGAGACCCAGTACTTC
-	TRBJ2-3	TRBV7-6	-	CASSSGRVTDTQYF	TGTGCCAGCAGCTCCGGTCGTGTCACAGATACGCAGTATTTT
-	TRBJ1-1	TRBV10-3	-	CAISDSGANTEAFF	TGTGCCATCAGTGATTCAGGGGCGAACACTGAAGCTTTCTTT
-	TRBJ2-1	TRBV29-1	TRBD1	CSVAGTGKMDNEQFF	TGCAGCGTCGCGGGGACAGGGAAAATGGACAATGAGCAGTTCTTC
-	TRBJ1-3	TRBV9	-	CASSVAGDRIGNTIYF	TGTGCCAGCAGCGTAGCTGGCGACCGGATCGGAAACACCATATATTTT
-	TRBJ2-6	TRBV9	TRBD1	CASSVDRGFPSGANVLTF	TGTGCCAGCAGCGTAGACAGGGGCTTCCCTTCGGGGGCCAACGTCCTGACTTTC
-	TRBJ2-1	TRBV5-1	TRBD2	CASRRTSGSDNEQFF	TGCGCCAGCAGGAGGACTAGCGGGAGCGACAATGAGCAGTTCTTC
once	TRBJ2-1	TRBV7-8	-	CASSLGSPTYNEQFF	TGTGCCAGCAGCTTAGGGTCACCGACCTACAATGAGCAGTTCTTC
once	TRBJ2-7	TRBV6-5	-	CASSYSVSYEQYF	TGTGCCAGCAGTTACTCTGTGTCCTACGAGCAGTACTTC
once	TRBJ2-3	TRBV5-1	TRBD1	CASSLLTGGADTQYF	TGCGCCAGCAGCTTGTTGACAGGGGGCGCAGATACGCAGTATTTT
-	TRBJ1-3	TRBV6-1	-	CASQWQRRGGNTIYF	TGTGCCAGCCAATGGCAAAGGCGGGGTGGAAACACCATATATTTT
-	TRBJ1-5	TRBV11-2	-	CASSLSGNNQPQHF	TGTGCCAGCAGCTTAAGCGGAAATAATCAGCCCCAGCATTTT
-	TRBJ2-7	TRBV9	TRBD2	CASSVSGLAGVEEQYF	TGTGCCAGCAGCGTAAGTGGGCTAGCGGGCGTAGAGGAGCAGTACTTC
-	TRBJ1-1	TRBV6-1	-	CASSEQGLNTEAFF	TGTGCCAGCAGTGAACAGGGATTGAACACTGAAGCTTTCTTT
-	TRBJ2-3	TRBV7-3	-	CASSLIGGTDTQYF	TGTGCCAGCAGCTTAATTGGGGGCACAGATACGCAGTATTTT
-	TRBJ2-7	TRBV10-2	TRBD1	CASSDPGQVTYEQYF	TGCGCCAGCAGTGACCCGGGACAGGTAACCTACGAGCAGTACTTC
once	TRBJ2-5	TRBV19	-	CASSIDAETQYF	TGTGCCAGTAGTATTGACGCGGAGACCCAGTACTTC
-	TRBJ2-5	TRBV2	-	CASSEVSREETQYF	TGTGCCAGCAGTGAAGTTAGCAGGGAAGAGACCCAGTACTTC
-	TRBJ2-3	TRBV7-6	TRBD2	CASSFLASGSGDTDTQYF	TGTGCCAGCAGCTTCCTCGCTAGCGGGAGTGGGGACACAGATACGCAGTATTTT
-	TRBJ2-3	TRBV5-4	TRBD2	CASSSGLAATDTQYF	TGTGCCAGCAGCTCGGGACTAGCGGCCACAGATACGCAGTATTTT
-	TRBJ2-5	TRBV5-6	-	CASNQDTLQETQYF	TGTGCCAGCAACCAGGACACCCTACAAGAGACCCAGTACTTC
-	TRBJ2-5	TRBV11-2	TRBD2	CASSTPPGTSEETQYF	TGTGCCAGCAGCACGCCCCCCGGGACTAGTGAGGAGACCCAGTACTTC
-	TRBJ1-2	TRBV9	-	CASSGTSTVHYGYTF	TGTGCCAGCAGCGGAACCTCGACAGTCCACTATGGCTACACCTTC
-	TRBJ2-1	TRBV19	TRBD2	CASNKGRRAGGRNEQFF	TGTGCCAGCAACAAAGGCCGCAGAGCGGGAGGACGCAATGAGCAGTTCTTC
-	TRBJ1-5	TRBV27	-	CASSLSGEGNQPQHF	TGTGCCAGCAGTTTATCGGGGGAAGGCAATCAGCCCCAGCATTTT
-	TRBJ1-1	TRBV25-1	-	CASSEGRGADTEAFF	TGTGCCAGCAGTGAAGGCAGGGGCGCCGACACTGAAGCTTTCTTT
-	TRBJ2-7	TRBV19	-	CASSLPRGEQYF	TGTGCCAGTAGTTTGCCCCGGGGTGAGCAGTACTTC
-	TRBJ2-1	TRBV5-1	TRBD2	CASSSGLAGEFSYNEQFF	TGCGCCAGCAGCTCGGGACTAGCGGGAGAGTTTTCCTACAATGAGCAGTTCTTC
-	TRBJ1-1	TRBV7-9	TRBD1	CASRVPDRENTEAFF	TGTGCCAGCAGGGTACCGGACAGGGAGAACACTGAAGCTTTCTTT
-	TRBJ2-7	TRBV7-6	-	CASSHSSGAGEQYF	TGTGCCAGCAGCCATAGCTCAGGGGCCGGCGAGCAGTACTTC
-	TRBJ1-1	TRBV2	-	CASSEWRNTEAFF	TGTGCCAGCAGTGAATGGAGGAACACTGAAGCTTTCTTT
once	TRBJ1-2	TRBV10-2	-	CASSDMSGDHGYTF	TGCGCCAGCAGTGACATGTCCGGGGACCATGGCTACACCTTC
-	TRBJ2-7	TRBV9	TRBD1	CASSDTGGSYEQYF	TGTGCCAGCAGCGACACAGGGGGCTCCTACGAGCAGTACTTC
-	TRBJ2-7	TRBV5-1	-	CASSLDTDPLRTYEQYF	TGCGCCAGCAGCTTGGACACCGACCCCCTGCGAACCTACGAGCAGTACTTC
-	TRBJ2-7	TRBV27	-	CASSNSRGHYEQYF	TGTGCCAGCAGTAACTCCAGGGGCCACTACGAGCAGTACTTC
-	TRBJ2-1	TRBV27	-	CASSLGLGSANEQFF	TGTGCCAGCAGTTTGGGCCTCGGCTCTGCCAATGAGCAGTTCTTC